This T cell receptor (beta chain) was captured by sequencing in a study of persistence of HIV-infected CD4 T cells. Study overall: Isolated cells were CMV- and HIV-1 Gag-responding CD4+ T cells. The study's findings and limits: CMV- and Gag-responding cells had lower TCRbeta richness than CD3/CD28-responding cells.

Sequencing used immunoSEQ version 4 in survey mode. Genomic DNA was diluted to around 10 ng/uL, up to roughly 1 ug per sample. Sequenced by immunoSEQ multiplex PCR; TCRdb stores in-frame clones only, minus some. This table has about 48,000 clones, under 85% appearing once. Stimulation used 7.5 to 10 ug/mL lysate from CMV-infected fibroblasts. Memory cells lacking CD40L and CD69 with high CD45RO were sorted. Suppressive ART was started during chronic HIV-1 infection in these adults. As concerns this clone: Its antigen is unknown.

Germline values: CDR1 SGHDT, CDR2 YYEEEE. The CDR3 is 16 amino acids. Trimming cost V 4 bases and J 7 bases; bases outside gene matches: 11. Sequences were derived from CD4+ T cells sorted from PBMCs after approximately 19-hour stimulation, sampled from a patient who received antiretroviral therapy. The J gene is TRBJ1-6, the V gene TRBV5-6, with 7 bases fitting TRBD1. This receptor was identified in an adult man with HIV who was CMV-seropositive. The CDR3 loop reads CASSAETGLLNSPLHF. Written as DNA, the CDR3 is TGTGCCAGCAGCGCCGAGACAGGGCTGCTGAATTCACCCCTCCACTTT.